Listed below are T cell receptor beta chains from one sample, sequenced in a study of CXCR3-negative and CXCR3-positive naive CD8 T cells. Reanalyzing the 5' RACE reads, TCRdb keeps one entry per CDR3 protein, without DNA. The specimen's table records tens of thousands of distinct CDR3 sequences. The specimen sequenced was naive CXCR3- CD8+ T cells from blood. The receptors originated from a human donor in good health. Some clones in this sample may be carry-over from other donors' samples. Both conserved end residues are part of each CDR3. The order of the fields is V gene, J gene, CDR3 protein.

v_call: TRBV5-6; j_call: TRBJ2-2; cdr3_aa: CASSQGLAGGSTGELFF
v_call: TRBV7-2; j_call: TRBJ2-7; cdr3_aa: CASSHMLGTSYEQYF
v_call: TRBV10-3; j_call: TRBJ2-1; cdr3_aa: CAISESNPRQGVYNEQFF
v_call: TRBV29-1; j_call: TRBJ1-1; cdr3_aa: CSGDDRLITEAFF
v_call: TRBV7-9; j_call: TRBJ2-7; cdr3_aa: CASSRRDRADEQYF
v_call: TRBV30; j_call: TRBJ2-1; cdr3_aa: CASQEGDHNEQFF
v_call: TRBV5-4; j_call: TRBJ2-2; cdr3_aa: CASSLYGLAGLEGNAGELFF
v_call: TRBV14; j_call: TRBJ2-2; cdr3_aa: CASSYDLGAGRTGELFF
v_call: TRBV29-1; j_call: TRBJ1-2; cdr3_aa: CSVEGTGNYGYTF
v_call: TRBV6-5; j_call: TRBJ2-2; cdr3_aa: CASSYWAGRDGELFF
v_call: TRBV19; j_call: TRBJ1-1; cdr3_aa: CASRWAGVTEAFF